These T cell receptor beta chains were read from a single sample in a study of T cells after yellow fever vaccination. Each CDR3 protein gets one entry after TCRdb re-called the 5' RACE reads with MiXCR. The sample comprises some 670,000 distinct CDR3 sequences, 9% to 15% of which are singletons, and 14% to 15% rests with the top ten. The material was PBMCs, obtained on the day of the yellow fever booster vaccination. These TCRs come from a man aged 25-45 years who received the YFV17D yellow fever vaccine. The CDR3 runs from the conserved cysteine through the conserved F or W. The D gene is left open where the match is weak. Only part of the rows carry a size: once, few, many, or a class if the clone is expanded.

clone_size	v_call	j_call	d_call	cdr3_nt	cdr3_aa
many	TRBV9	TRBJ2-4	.	TGTGCCAGCAGCTCAGAAGGGCCAAGGACGTCCAAAAACATTCAGTACTTC	CASSSEGPRTSKNIQYF
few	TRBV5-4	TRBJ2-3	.	TGTGCCAGCAACCCATGGGGCAGGGGTGGCACAGATACGCAGTATTTT	CASNPWGRGGTDTQYF
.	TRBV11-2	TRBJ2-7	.	TGTGCCAGCAGCTTAGGCCGGGGTAGCCCTAGAGAGCAGTACTTC	CASSLGRGSPREQYF
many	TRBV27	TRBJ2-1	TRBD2	TGTGCCAGCAGTTTAGGTAGCGGGAGAAATGAGCAGTTCTTC	CASSLGSGRNEQFF
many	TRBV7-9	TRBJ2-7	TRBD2	TGTGCCAGCAGCTCCGGGAGGATCGGCGAGCAGTACTTC	CASSSGRIGEQYF
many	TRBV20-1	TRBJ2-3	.	TGCAGTGCTAGAGTGGGGGCAGATACGCAGTATTTT	CSARVGADTQYF
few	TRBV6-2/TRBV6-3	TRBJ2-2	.	TGTGCCAGCAGTTACCAGGTTCCTACCGGGGAGCTGTTTTTT	CASSYQVPTGELFF
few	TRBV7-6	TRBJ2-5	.	TGTGCCAGCAGCTCCGATGGTCTAGTGGGTGAGACCCAGTACTTC	CASSSDGLVGETQYF
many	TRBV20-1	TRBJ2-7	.	TGCAGTGCTAGAGATCTCTTGCGGGCCTCCTACGAGCAGTACTTC	CSARDLLRASYEQYF
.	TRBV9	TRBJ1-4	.	TGTGCCAGCAGCGTAGGATGGGGGGTTAATGAAAAACTGTTTTTT	CASSVGWGVNEKLFF
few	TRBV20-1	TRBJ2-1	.	TGCAGTGCTAGACACCCAGGGGACCCGCAGTTCTTC	CSARHPGDPQFF
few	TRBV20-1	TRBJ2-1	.	TGCAGTGCCATAGACGGTTCCTCTGAGCAGTTCTTC	CSAIDGSSEQFF
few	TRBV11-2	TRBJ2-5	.	TGTGCCAGCACTAACGAAGGGGTGGGAGAGACCCAGTACTTC	CASTNEGVGETQYF
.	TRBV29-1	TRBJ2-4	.	TGCAGCGCGAGAGATCTCGCCAAAAACATTCAGTACTTC	CSARDLAKNIQYF
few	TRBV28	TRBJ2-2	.	TGTGCCAGCAGCTATCCCAACGGGGAGCTGTTTTTT	CASSYPNGELFF
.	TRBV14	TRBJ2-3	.	TGTGCCAGCAGCCACGCCGGGTCAAATACGCAGTATTTT	CASSHAGSNTQYF
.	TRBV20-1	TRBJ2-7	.	TGCAGTATTGATCGGGACAACTACGAGCAGTACTTC	CSIDRDNYEQYF
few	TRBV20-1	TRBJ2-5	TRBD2	TGCAGTGCCAGAACCACTAGCGGGAGAGAGACCCAGTACTTC	CSARTTSGRETQYF
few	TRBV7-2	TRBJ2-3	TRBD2	TGTGCCAGCAGCTATATAGCGGGAGGTTCAGATACGCAGTATTTT	CASSYIAGGSDTQYF
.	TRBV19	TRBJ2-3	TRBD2	TGTGCCAGTCCATGGGACTACGGTACGCAGTATTTT	CASPWDYGTQYF
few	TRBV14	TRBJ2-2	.	TGTGCCAGCAGCCCTTTCACCTCGAACACCGGGGAGCTGTTTTTT	CASSPFTSNTGELFF
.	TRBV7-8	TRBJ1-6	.	TGTGCCAGCAGCCCGGGACATCAGGGACCCCTCCACTTT	CASSPGHQGPLHF
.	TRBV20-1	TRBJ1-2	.	TGCAGTGCTAGAGAACCCGGGACTTTTAGCTACACCTTC	CSAREPGTFSYTF
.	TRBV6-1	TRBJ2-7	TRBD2	TGTGCCAGCAGTAAAGCCGGGACTAGCAGCTACGAGCAGTACTTC	CASSKAGTSSYEQYF
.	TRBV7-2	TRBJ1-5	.	TGTGCCAGCAGCTCAGGGCCGGCCCCGAGTCAGCCCCAGCATTTT	CASSSGPAPSQPQHF
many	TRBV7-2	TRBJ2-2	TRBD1	TGTGCCAGCAGCGTGGACAGGGGCGGAACCGGGGAGCTGTTTTTT	CASSVDRGGTGELFF
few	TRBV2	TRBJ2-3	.	TGTGCCAGCAGTGAACCTGGGGATACGCAGTATTTT	CASSEPGDTQYF
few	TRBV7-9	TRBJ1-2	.	TGTGCCAGCAGCGGGCAGGGCACCACCTATGGCTACACCTTC	CASSGQGTTYGYTF
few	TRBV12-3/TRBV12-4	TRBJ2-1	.	TGTGCCAGCAGATTTCTCAAACCGGGACTGATATACAATGAGCAGTTCTTC	CASRFLKPGLIYNEQFF
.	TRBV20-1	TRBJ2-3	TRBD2	TGCAGTGCTCTCAAAATCGGACTAGCGGGAGCGGATACGCAGTATTTT	CSALKIGLAGADTQYF
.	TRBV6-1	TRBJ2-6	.	TGTGCCAGCAGCCTTAGGTTCTCTGGGGCCAACGTCCTGACTTTC	CASSLRFSGANVLTF
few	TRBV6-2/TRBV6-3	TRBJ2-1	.	TGTGCCAGCAGTTACACGGGACTCTCTAATGAGCAGTTCTTC	CASSYTGLSNEQFF
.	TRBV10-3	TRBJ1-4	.	TGTGCCACCCGGGCCCTAGGGGGAAAACTGTTTTTT	CATRALGGKLFF
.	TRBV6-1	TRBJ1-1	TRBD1	TGTGCCAGCAGGCCTACCGGGACAGGGGGCGTTAGTACTGAAGCTTTCTTT	CASRPTGTGGVSTEAFF
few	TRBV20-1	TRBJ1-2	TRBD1	TGCAGTGCTAGAGTGGAAGGACAGGGGGGTTATGGCTACACCTTC	CSARVEGQGGYGYTF
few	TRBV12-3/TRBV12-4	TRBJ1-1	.	TGTGCCAGCAGTTTTGGGCCCGGGACACCGGAGACTAGGGGAGCTTTCTTT	CASSFGPGTPETRGAFF
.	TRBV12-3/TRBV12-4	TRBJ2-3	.	TGTGCCAGCAGTTTAAGCCCCTCGAGAAACGCAGGGATCCTCGTCCGAGATACGCAGTATTTT	CASSLSPSRNAGILVRDTQYF
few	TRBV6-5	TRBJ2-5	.	TGTGCCAGCAGTTACTCTCATGCGGGCCAGGCGGGAGAGACCCAGTACTTC	CASSYSHAGQAGETQYF
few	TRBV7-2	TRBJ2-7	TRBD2	TGTGCCAGCAGCTTCGCAGGGACTAGCGGGAGGCCGCGCTCCTACGAGCAGTACTTC	CASSFAGTSGRPRSYEQYF
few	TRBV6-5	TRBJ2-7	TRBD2	TGTGCCAGCAGTTATTTTGGGGAGGGAATCTACGAGCAGTACTTC	CASSYFGEGIYEQYF
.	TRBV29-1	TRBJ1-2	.	TGCAGCGTTGAAAAGGGATTCTCTGGCTACACCTTC	CSVEKGFSGYTF
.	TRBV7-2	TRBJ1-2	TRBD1	TGTGCCAGCAGCTTAGCTCCAGGGACAGGGGGCGATGGCTACACCTTC	CASSLAPGTGGDGYTF
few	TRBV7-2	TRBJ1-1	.	TGTGCCAGCAGCTTCAGGGTTTCTGAAGCTTTCTTT	CASSFRVSEAFF
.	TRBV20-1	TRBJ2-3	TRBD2	TGCAGTGCTAGAGGGGGACTAGCGGGACCTATAGATACGCAGTATTTT	CSARGGLAGPIDTQYF
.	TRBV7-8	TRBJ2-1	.	TGTGCCAGCAGCTTCCTAGTGGGGTTTTACAATGAGCAGTTCTTC	CASSFLVGFYNEQFF
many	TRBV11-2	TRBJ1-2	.	TGTGCCAGCAGCTTTCGACAGTTCCATGGCTACACCTTC	CASSFRQFHGYTF
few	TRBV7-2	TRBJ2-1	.	TGTGCCAGCAGCCCCTACAGGGAATATACGGTGCAGTTCTTC	CASSPYREYTVQFF
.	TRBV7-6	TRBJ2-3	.	TGTGCCAGCAGCGGCAGGAGGGGGCCAGATACGCAGTATTTT	CASSGRRGPDTQYF
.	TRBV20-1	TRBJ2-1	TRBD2	TGCAGTGCTAGGGATTGGACTAGCGGTACCTACAATGAGCAGTTCTTC	CSARDWTSGTYNEQFF
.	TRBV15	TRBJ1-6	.	TGTGCCACCAGCAGAGACCGGAGCTCCTATAATTCACCCCTCCACTTT	CATSRDRSSYNSPLHF
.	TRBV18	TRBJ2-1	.	TGTGCCAGCTCACCACCATCCAGGGGAATCTACAATGAGCAGTTCTTC	CASSPPSRGIYNEQFF
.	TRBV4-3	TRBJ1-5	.	TGCGCCAGCAGTCTTAGGAGGGCTCAGCCCCAGCATTTT	CASSLRRAQPQHF